The source of this TCR beta chain is a study of response to subunit inactivated influenza vaccine. This clonotype was observed a few times. One entry per CDR3 protein, called by TCRdb with MiXCR from the RT-PCR reads. The sample yields roughly 710,000 distinct CDR3 sequences, around 13% seen once. Germline assignment: CDR1 SGHTA and CDR2 FQGNSA. The CDR3 sequence is 14 residues long. V dropped 1 base and J dropped 4 bases, with 10 bases sitting between them. The rearrangement joins TRBV7-2 to TRBJ2-5, with D perhaps TRBD1 or TRBD2 (6 bases each). Sequences were derived from PBMCs from blood, sampled less than 15 days before vaccination. The source is a man in his fifties or sixties who received an inactivated influenza vaccine. The CDR3 loop is CASSLDRGVETQYF. The CDR3 DNA follows: TGTGCCAGCAGCTTAGATAGGGGGGTAGAGACCCAGTACTTC.